The 27 T cell receptor beta chains presented below share a single source sample, sequenced in a study of OX40 agonist ivuxolimab in advanced cancers. The repertoire was sequenced with immunoSEQ multiplex PCR; TCRdb's copy has only in-frame clones and lacks some. The data hold approximately 52,000 clones, with approximately 83% observed a single time. This material consisted of CD4+ or CD8+ T cells sorted from blood, taken in a trial of the OX40 agonist ivuxolimab. The receptors derive from an adult with an advanced solid tumor such as melanoma, head and neck, liver or kidney cancer.

This clone was found once. The chain carries TRBV30 and TRBJ1-2, with D hard to call. Germline loops: CDR1 GTSNPN, CDR2 SVGIG (reference sequence). Trimming removed 2 bases at V and 5 bases at J, with 18 bases between. CDR3 length equals 15 residues. The CDR3 DNA follows: TGTGCCTGGAGTACCGCCCCGGAAGGGCTTTATGGCTACACCTTC. As protein: CAWSTAPEGLYGYTF. Complete variable domain (other parts from reference TRBV30 and TRBJ1-2): SQTIHQWPATLVQPVGSPLSLECTVEGTSNPNLYWYRQAAGRGLQLLFYSVGIGQISSEVPQNLSASRPQDRQFILSSKKLLLSDSGFYLCAWSTAPEGLYGYTFGSGTRLTVV.

The chain links TRBV11-2 to TRBJ2-3; no clear D. The CDR3 has 14 amino acids. Trimming took off 2 bases at V and 4 bases at J, with 10 bases between the two ends. Germline V gives CDR1 SGHAT, CDR2 FQNNGV. CDR3 in DNA: TGTGCCAGCAGCTTAATGTCCAGTTCAGATACGCAGTATTTT. This gives the protein CASSLMSSSDTQYF.

This rearrangement joins TRBV19 to TRBJ1-4; no clear D. Trimming took 5 bases from V and 4 from J, leaving 20 bases between them. CDR1 and CDR2 (germline): LNHDA, SQIVND (reference sequence). The CDR3 length is 17 residues. The CDR3 bases are TGTGCCAGTAGTCCCCGGGGAATTAAGAGTTATAATGAAAAACTGTTTTTT. Translation gives CASSPRGIKSYNEKLFF.

The chain couples TRBV5-3 to TRBJ2-2; D is unresolved. TRBV5-3 is flagged as an ORF with uncertain function. This CDR3 region has 12 residues. Deletions cut 4 bases from V and 5 bases from J, with 6 bases between. CDR3 loop: CARSQNTGELFF. DNA for the CDR3: TGTGCCAGAAGCCAAAATACCGGGGAGCTGTTTTTT.

The chain couples TRBV7-6 to TRBJ2-5, with D unresolved. The CDR3 spans 13 residues. Germline assignment: CDR1 SGHVS and CDR2 FNYEAQ. V dropped 1 base and J dropped 0 bases, with 3 bases sitting between them. CDR3 nucleotides: TGTGCCAGCAGCTTAGGGAACCAAGAGACCCAGTACTTC. This codes for CASSLGNQETQYF.

The chain recombines TRBV12-5 with TRBJ2-7; the D gene is possibly TRBD1 (5 bases). The CDR3 totals 17 residues. The V gene's germline CDR1 is LGHNT and CDR2 FRNRAP. The V and J ends lost 1 base and 3 bases respectively, with 19 bases between them. This chain's CDR3 is CASGLAQGFPQFYEQYF. Written as DNA, the CDR3 is TGTGCTAGTGGTTTGGCCCAGGGTTTTCCCCAATTCTACGAGCAGTACTTC.

Only a few counts were recorded for this clone. The chain couples TRBV6-6 to TRBJ2-4; 7 bases align to TRBD1. The J segment lost 5 bases and the V segment lost 2 bases, leaving 0 bases of the junction unmatched. Germline lookup yields CDR1 MNHNY and CDR2 SVGAGI (reference sequence). This CDR3 is 13 amino acids long. The CDR3 is CASSYGQENIQYF. The CDR3 coding sequence is TGTGCCAGCAGTTACGGACAGGAAAACATTCAGTACTTC.

The chain carries TRBV19 and TRBJ2-1, with D tentatively TRBD1 (6 bases). The CDR3 consists of 15 residues. The germline gives CDR1 LNHDA, CDR2 SQIVND (reference sequence). With 7 bases removed from V and 5 bases from J, the gap between germline ends came to 18 bases. As DNA, the CDR3 is TGTGCCAGTAAGAGGGGTCAGGGGTTGGACAATGAGCAGTTCTTC. Amino acids: CASKRGQGLDNEQFF. The complete variable domain, with remaining parts taken from reference TRBV19 and TRBJ2-1, reads DGGITQSPKYLFRKEGQNVTLSCEQNLNHDAMYWYRQDPGQGLRLIYYSQIVNDFQKGDIAEGYSVSREKKESFPLTVTSAQKNPTAFYLCASKRGQGLDNEQFFGPGTRLTVL.

The chain is built from TRBV14 and TRBJ2-7; D is undetermined. V lost 0 bases to trimming and J lost 5 bases, with 8 bases between them. From germline, CDR1 is SGHDN and CDR2 FVKESK. This CDR3 spans 13 amino acids. CDR3 amino acids: CASSQDLGDEQYF. The CDR3 DNA follows: TGTGCCAGCAGCCAAGATCTTGGCGACGAGCAGTACTTC.

The gene calls are TRBV5-5 and TRBJ2-5, with 9 bases lining up with TRBD1. J was trimmed by 4 bases and V by 4 bases; bases with no gene match: 11. The CDR3 runs to 16 residues. Germline V gives CDR1 SGHKS, CDR2 YYEKEE (reference sequence). CDR3 amino acids: CASSHTTGGLGETQYF. The CDR3 nucleotides read TGTGCCAGCAGCCACACCACAGGGGGCCTAGGAGAGACCCAGTACTTC.

The chain combines TRBV6-1 with TRBJ1-6; D is possibly TRBD1 (5 bases). The V gene's germline CDR1 is MNHNS and CDR2 SASEGT. V lost 6 bases, J lost 7 bases, and 16 bases lay in between. The CDR3 contains 15 residues. The CDR3: CASSPRVGVNSPLHF. CDR3 nucleotide sequence: TGTGCCAGCAGCCCCAGGGTCGGGGTAAATTCACCCCTCCACTTT.

This chain uses TRBV5-4 with TRBJ2-7, with D perhaps TRBD1 (6 bases). V lost 0 bases and J lost 9, with 16 bases in between. Germline V CDR1 and CDR2: SGHNT, YYREEE (reference sequence). The CDR3 has 14 amino acids. This CDR3 is CASSLDKLTGRQYF. The CDR3 DNA reads TGTGCCAGCAGCTTGGACAAATTGACAGGCCGGCAGTACTTC.

This sequence joins TRBV27 and TRBJ1-1, with D perhaps TRBD1 (5 bases). This CDR3 contains 13 residues. The germline V gene encodes CDR1 MNHEY and CDR2 SMNVEV (reference sequence). Between the trimmed V and J ends, which lost 2 bases and 5 bases, there was a span of 9 bases. CDR3 nucleotide sequence: TGTGCCAGCAGTTTAGTGGGGGAAACTGAAGCTTTCTTT. Encoded protein: CASSLVGETEAFF.

The chain joins TRBV5-8 to TRBJ1-5, with D possibly matching TRBD1 (5 bases). The CDR3 length is 14 residues. The germline gives CDR1 SGHTS, CDR2 YDEGEE. The germline V and J ends were trimmed by 2 bases and 3 bases, with 9 bases remaining between them. The DNA of the CDR3 is TGTGCCAGCAGCTTACGACAGTTCAATCAGCCCCAGCATTTT. Translation gives CASSLRQFNQPQHF.

This chain uses TRBV5-8 with TRBJ1-2; D perhaps matches TRBD1 (5 bases). V lost 4 bases and J lost 4, with 14 bases in between. Per the germline V gene, CDR1 is SGHTS and CDR2 is YDEGEE. The CDR3 spans 14 residues. CDR3 DNA sequence: TGTGCCAGCAGCCGGGACTACCGACTCTATGGCTACACCTTC. Encoded protein: CASSRDYRLYGYTF.

The chain carries TRBV7-9 and TRBJ1-5; D ambiguous. Trimming pared 5 bases from V and 4 bases from J, leaving 6 bases between. The germline gives CDR1 SEHNR, CDR2 FQNEAQ (reference sequence). The CDR3 covers 12 residues. As DNA, the CDR3 is TGTGCCAGCAGCGTACTTAATCAGCCCCAGCATTTT. Its protein is CASSVLNQPQHF.

The chain carries TRBV15 and TRBJ2-3, with 9 bases matching TRBD2. J lost 2 bases, V lost 0 bases, and 9 bases had no gene match. CDR1 LNHNV and CDR2 YYDKDF come from the germline V gene (reference sequence). The CDR3 has 18 residues. CDR3 amino acids: CATSRELTTSGATDTQYF. Written as DNA, the CDR3 is TGTGCCACCAGCAGAGAATTAACGACTAGCGGTGCCACAGATACGCAGTATTTT.

This sequence joins TRBV5-1 and TRBJ1-2; 10 bases are shared with TRBD1. From germline, CDR1 is SGHRS and CDR2 YFSETQ. CDR3 length: 14 residues. The trim removed 0 bases at V and 7 bases at J, leaving 3 bases unmatched. CDR3 loop: CASSLGQGAGGYTF. CDR3 nucleotide sequence: TGCGCCAGCAGCTTGGGACAGGGGGCAGGTGGCTACACCTTC.

The count of this clone is one. This chain links TRBV7-8 with TRBJ1-5; D not certain. V lost 0 bases, J lost 1 base, and 4 bases lay in between. This CDR3 is built from 14 residues. Germline CDR1 reads SGHVS; CDR2 reads FQNEAQ. CDR3 sequence (DNA): TGTGCCAGCAGCTTAGCCGGGAGCAATCAGCCCCAGCATTTT. Its translation is CASSLAGSNQPQHF.

The chain joins TRBV7-8 to TRBJ1-5, with D hard to call. The V gene lost 3 bases and the J gene lost 0 bases, with 12 bases spanning the gap. Germline loops: CDR1 SGHVS, CDR2 FQNEAQ. This CDR3 contains 16 residues. The CDR3 loop reads CASSFFGDYSNQPQHF. The CDR3 coding sequence is TGTGCCAGCAGCTTTTTCGGCGATTATAGCAATCAGCCCCAGCATTTT.

This clone was counted only a few times. J is TRBJ1-4 and V is TRBV30; D not certain. Trimming shortened V by 3 bases and J by 8 bases, and 10 bases separated the two germline ends. The CDR3 has 12 residues. Germline CDR1 is GTSNPN and CDR2 is SVGIG (reference sequence). The DNA for the CDR3 is TGTGCCTGGAGGGAGAGCGAGGAAAAACTGTTTTTT. Translation: CAWRESEEKLFF.

This CDR3 is CASSVGVGGAGELFF. CDR3 sequence (DNA): TGTGCCAGCAGCGTAGGGGTAGGTGGCGCCGGGGAGCTGTTTTTT. The chain carries TRBV9 and TRBJ2-2; D is unresolved. The V gene's germline CDR1 is SGDLS and CDR2 YYNGEE. The CDR3 length is 15 residues. The ends were cut back, 0 bases at V and 6 bases at J, with 12 bases in the middle.

This clone showed up just a few times. The rearrangement uses TRBV4-2 and TRBJ2-1; the match to TRBD2 covers 14 bases. This CDR3 contains 16 residues. Trimming took 1 base from V and 15 from J; bases not matched to a gene: 11. Germline CDR1 is LGHNA and CDR2 is YNFKEQ. CDR3: CASSQAGGLAGVSPFF. The CDR3 DNA is TGTGCCAGCAGCCAAGCCGGGGGACTAGCGGGGGTCAGCCCGTTCTTC.

This chain joins TRBV30 and TRBJ2-7; 12 nucleotides match TRBD1. Germline V gene data show CDR1 as GTSNPN and CDR2 as SVGIG (reference sequence). The length of the CDR3 is 19 residues. The J segment lost 0 bases and the V segment lost 1 base, leaving 13 bases of the junction unmatched. CDR3 residues: CAWSAGGTGGQLSSYEQYF. The CDR3 region has the DNA TGTGCCTGGAGTGCAGGGGGGACAGGGGGCCAATTGAGCTCCTACGAGCAGTACTTC.

The rearrangement joins TRBV6-5 to TRBJ1-2, with 7 bases matching TRBD1. Trimming removed 6 bases from V and 4 bases from J; junction bases left unmatched: 8. This CDR3 contains 14 residues. Germline V gene lookup returns CDR1 MNHEY and CDR2 SVGAGI. The CDR3: CASRQTGWRYGYTF. The CDR3 DNA follows: TGTGCCAGCAGACAGACAGGGTGGCGCTATGGCTACACCTTC.

The rearrangement uses TRBV6-1 and TRBJ1-1; D perhaps matches TRBD1 (5 bases). V was clipped by 6 bases and J by 1 base, with 15 bases between them. Germline values: CDR1 MNHNS, CDR2 SASEGT. The CDR3 loop spans 15 amino acids. This CDR3 is CASSLSGAPNTEAFF. The CDR3 DNA sequence: TGTGCCAGCAGCCTAAGTGGGGCCCCGAACACTGAAGCTTTCTTT.

The V call is TRBV11-3, the J call TRBJ2-1, with D maybe TRBD1 (5 bases). The germline CDR1 and CDR2 sequences are SGHNT and YENEEA. This CDR3 has 13 amino acids. V shed 5 bases and J shed 4 bases, with 9 bases lying between them. This CDR3 is CASSVQGYNEQFF. CDR3 coding DNA: TGTGCCAGCAGCGTGCAGGGTTACAATGAGCAGTTCTTC.